The rows below give T cell receptor beta chains drawn from one sample of a study of siplizumab effects on memory and regulatory T cells. Repertoires were generated with immunoSEQ multiplex PCR, while TCRdb's copy carries only in-frame clones and drops some. The top ten clones hold 0.14% to 0.15% of a sample with 100,000 or so clones, 91% of them seen once. The sample consisted of CD4+ T cells sorted from blood. The receptors here all came from a human donor in good health. Each CDR3 is given with its conserved first and last residue. The D gene is left open where the match is weak.

>.|TRBV5-1|TRBJ2-5
CASSLGGGARETQYF
>.|TRBV7-3|TRBJ2-3
CASSRTQVPGSDTQYF
>.|TRBV29-1|TRBJ1-2
CSVEDRNYGYTF
>TRBD2|TRBV5-1|TRBJ2-3
CASSLGAGGTDTQYF
>TRBD1|TRBV28|TRBJ2-4
CASSFLRGHDKNIQYF
>.|TRBV5-8|TRBJ1-6
CASSLRQIGYNSPLHF
>.|TRBV11-1|TRBJ1-1
CASRGLEAQWAFF
>TRBD2|TRBV6-6|TRBJ2-5
CASSSRAGGFQETQYF
>.|TRBV5-6|TRBJ2-7
CASSPVTRATYEQYF
>TRBD1|TRBV4-1|TRBJ1-2
CASSQVDRGSDGYTF
>.|TRBV6-4|TRBJ2-3
CASSVDGSTDTQYF
>.|TRBV7-3|TRBJ1-1
CASSLNIYTEAFF
>.|TRBV5-1|TRBJ2-1
CASSLGGGYNEQFF
>.|TRBV6-1|TRBJ1-1
CASSEGSIPTEAFF